This T cell receptor (beta chain) was recovered during a study of blood T cell repertoires in COVID-19 (TCRdb year 2020). Context from the whole study: Collaborator samples came from the United States, Italy and Spain and covered acute and convalescent phases of COVID-19. The material from the prospective study consisted of cDNA or gDNA derived from T cells, B-cell-depleted T cells, or PBMCs. Sample metadata almost always included a de-identified subject ID, COVID-19 status, age in years and sex. Subjects who had been exposed to COVID-19, were actively infected with it, or had recovered from it provided the deeply sampled blood TCRbeta repertoires that made up the dataset. Where HLA class I and class II types were available, the types were taken from metadata supplied by the sample provider, not from assay-based typing. The repertoires were released in a freely available public database intended as a resource for research on the immune response to SARS-CoV-2. The samples were drawn from the first 160 participants of the ongoing ImmuneRACE study and from 1,254 subjects provided by 6 global collaborators.

The collaborating institutions used their own protocols to collect whole blood in K2EDTA tubes. Collaborator samples were shipped for TCRbeta analysis as frozen whole blood, isolated PBMCs, or DNA extracted from either sample type. Details on this clone: It lacks a known antigen. Within one base of it there is no much larger clone, and no base qualities were kept.

Study-wide conclusions, independent of this receptor: How much clinical and demographic metadata was included differed by source and by participant, and the metadata was provided uncurated.

For CDR1 and CDR2, the germline V gene lists KGHSH and LQKENI. V ends up 1 base short and J 9 bases short, with an unmatched junction base count of 12. From cysteine to phenylalanine, the CDR3 is 17 amino acids long. Only the CDR3 portion is preserved as DNA: 51 bases, with reading frame beginning at the first base. TCRbeta CDR3 regions were amplified from genomic DNA by means of the immunoSEQ Assay, a bias-controlled multiplex PCR. In the authors' own workflow: Within the assay, amplification of reference gene primers was used to estimate how many nucleated cells each sample contained. To quantify the absolute abundance of each unique TCRbeta CDR3 rearrangement, sequence reads were collapsed and filtered. For each sample, productive Simpson clonality was calculated by taking the square root of Simpson's diversity index across productive rearrangements. Entries here come from immuneACCESS through TCRdb and include only in-frame sequences with V and J called. Some clones fail to appear in such tables; in the studies checked, an unresolved V gene covers under half of the shortfall, and the cause of the remainder is unknown. V and J calls and clone size come straight from that table; D and trimming were deduced from the DNA. Across this sample there are hundreds of thousands of clones, with 84% seen only once. The ten largest clones represent just under 20% of the sample.

Sequenced input: peripheral blood. This clonotype originated in a man aged 25-45 years with active or convalescent COVID-19. The chain was built from TRBV18 and TRBJ2-1; 10 junctional bases match TRBD2. The DNA is as follows: TGTGCCAGCTCACCACTGGGGTCTAGCGGGGGCCTCGGTGAGCAGTTCTTC. This gives the protein CASSPLGSSGGLGEQFF.